This T cell receptor beta chain emerged from a study of long-term antiretroviral therapy in people with HIV. Germline CDR1 is MNHEY and CDR2 is SVGAGI. The length of the CDR3 is 13 residues. V was pared by 2 bases and J by 7 bases, with 9 bases between. A v3.0 immunoSEQ assay was performed at survey level. TCRdb's table, derived via immunoSEQ multiplex PCR, lists solely in-frame clones and lacks some. The sample has more than 20,000 clones; 85% are singletons. Study-level results: The study found that diversity rose after ART but stayed below transplant donor controls. Within the repertoire, clones expanded before ART were dominant at all time points.

With respect to this clone: Antigen unknown.

This receptor was obtained from a man aged 35 to 55 with HIV. Sequenced material: unsorted PBMCs, taken 2.3 years after starting antiretroviral therapy. The V and J genes are TRBV6-5 and TRBJ1-5; D not resolved. The CDR3 loop reads CASSYGAIQPQHF. In DNA form, the CDR3 reads TGTGCCAGCAGTTACGGAGCGATACAGCCCCAGCATTTT.